What follows is one T cell receptor beta chain and its context. Here immunoSEQ multiplex PCR was the method, and the copy in TCRdb shows in-frame clones only, minus some. The sample consists of roughly 410,000 clones, about 90% of them appearing once. The sample originates from a study of blood T cell repertoires in COVID-19. CDR3 length: 14 amino acids. Per the germline V gene, CDR1 is MNHEY and CDR2 is SMNVEV (reference sequence). The junction had 8 bases not matched to a gene; V was cut back by 8 bases and J by 6 bases. The clonotype comes from a man aged 40-50 years with acute or convalescent COVID-19. The V call is TRBV27, the J call TRBJ1-5, with 9 bases identical to TRBD1. Sequenced sample: peripheral blood. For the CDR3, the DNA is TGTGCCAGCGTAGCGACAGGGGGTAGTCAGCCCCAGCATTTT. Translated: CASVATGGSQPQHF.